What follows are 6 T cell receptor beta chains derived from one specimen sequenced in a study of blood T cell repertoires in COVID-19. Assay used: immunoSEQ multiplex PCR; TCRdb lists only in-frame clones, some missing. The repertoire has 130,000 to 150,000 clones, roughly 88% of them found once; the top ten carry less than 2%. Sequenced: peripheral blood. The receptors come from a woman in her fifties or sixties with acute or convalescent COVID-19.

This rearrangement joins TRBV10-3 to TRBJ1-6, with a weak D call TRBD1 (5 bases). The CDR3 consists of 15 residues. Germline-derived CDR1 and CDR2 are ENHRY and SYGVKD. V was clipped by 6 bases and J by 4 bases, with 13 bases between them. CDR3 coding DNA: TGTGCCATCAGCCTTGACAGCAGTTATAATTCACCCCTCCACTTT. Translating it yields CAISLDSSYNSPLHF.

The rearrangement joins TRBV5-1 to TRBJ1-3, with 7 positions matching TRBD1. Trimming took 4 bases from V and 3 from J; bases not matched to a gene: 7. From germline, CDR1 is SGHRS and CDR2 YFSETQ. The CDR3 runs 15 residues. The CDR3 spells CASSPAGTDGNTIYF. CDR3 in DNA: TGCGCCAGCAGCCCCGCCGGGACAGATGGAAACACCATATATTTT.

V is TRBV6-5 and J is TRBJ1-2; 7 bases agree with TRBD1. This CDR3 contains 13 residues. In germline, CDR1 is MNHEY, CDR2 SVGAGI. Unmatched junction bases numbered 4, after V lost 8 bases and J lost 1 base. The CDR3 DNA follows: TGTGCCAGCTGGACAGGTATTAACTATGGCTACACCTTC. Its translation: CASWTGINYGYTF.

V usage is TRBV10-3 and J usage is TRBJ2-7; 7 bases align to TRBD2. CDR1 is ENHRY and CDR2 is SYGVKD in the germline V gene. The CDR3 extends over 11 amino acids. Losses at the gene ends were 8 bases for V and 5 bases for J; bases not matched to a gene: 3. The CDR3 here is CAIRAGDEQYF. The CDR3 DNA reads TGTGCCATCCGGGCGGGGGACGAGCAGTACTTC.

CDR3 region: CASFAGTTGNTIYF. Here the CDR3 DNA reads TGTGCCAGCTTCGCAGGGACAACCGGAAACACCATATATTTT. V gene TRBV6-5 combines with J gene TRBJ1-3; D might be TRBD1 (6 bases). Germline V gives CDR1 MNHEY, CDR2 SVGAGI. This CDR3 has 14 residues. The V end lost 8 bases, the J end lost 4 bases, and 15 bases lay between the germline ends.

V is TRBV4-1 and J is TRBJ1-2; TRBD1 might be the D (5 bases). Between the trimmed V and J ends, which lost 1 base and 10 bases, there was a span of 10 bases. This CDR3 contains 12 residues. The germline CDR1 and CDR2 sequences are MGHRA and YSYEKL. Here the CDR3 reads CASSQAGFAYTF. For the CDR3, the DNA is TGCGCCAGCAGCCAAGCAGGGTTCGCCTACACCTTC.